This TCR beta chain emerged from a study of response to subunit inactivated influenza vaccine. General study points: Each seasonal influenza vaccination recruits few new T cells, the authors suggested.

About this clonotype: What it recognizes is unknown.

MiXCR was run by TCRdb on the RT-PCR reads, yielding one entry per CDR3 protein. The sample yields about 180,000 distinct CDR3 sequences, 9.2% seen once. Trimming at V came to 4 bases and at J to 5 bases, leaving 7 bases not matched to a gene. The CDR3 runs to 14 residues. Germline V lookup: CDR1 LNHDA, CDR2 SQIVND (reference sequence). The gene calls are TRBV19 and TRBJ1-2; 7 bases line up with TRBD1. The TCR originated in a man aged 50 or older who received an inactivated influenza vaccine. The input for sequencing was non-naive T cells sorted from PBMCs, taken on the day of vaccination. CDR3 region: CASSTRDRGYGYTF. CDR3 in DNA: TGTGCCAGTAGTACCCGGGACAGAGGGTATGGCTACACCTTC.